This T cell receptor beta chain was captured by sequencing in a study of HIV-infected patients and healthy controls. Study-wide results and caveats: In healthy controls, MAIT alpha CDR3s were common; in HIV+ repertoires, severely depleted. CMV-associated CDR3s mostly grew nonsignificantly during therapy, while HIV-associated CDR3s declined significantly. CDR3 sharing between individuals was lower in HIV-infected patients than in healthy controls.

This clonotype showed up many times. Its antigen is unidentified. The length of the CDR3 is 13 residues. CDR1 SGHRS and CDR2 YFSETQ come from the germline V gene. Trimming took 9 bases from V and 5 from J; bases not matched to a gene: 5. cDNA was made from approximately 500 ng RNA using alpha and beta constant primers. Separate chain-specific third strand synthesis with multiplexing indices produced the alpha and beta libraries. Via MiXCR, TCRdb re-called the 5' RACE reads, giving one row per CDR3 protein. The data show about 12,000 distinct CDR3 sequences, with roughly 5% seen just once and under 3.5% held by the top ten. No cell fractionation was done, so the repertoire covers all unsorted peripheral blood T cells.

The sequence was obtained from an adult in good health. Material for sequencing was blood. This sequence joins TRBV5-1 and TRBJ2-1; 10 bases fit TRBD2. CDR3 in amino acids: CATGLAENNEQFF. CDR3 bases: TGCGCCACCGGACTAGCGGAAAACAATGAGCAGTTCTTC.